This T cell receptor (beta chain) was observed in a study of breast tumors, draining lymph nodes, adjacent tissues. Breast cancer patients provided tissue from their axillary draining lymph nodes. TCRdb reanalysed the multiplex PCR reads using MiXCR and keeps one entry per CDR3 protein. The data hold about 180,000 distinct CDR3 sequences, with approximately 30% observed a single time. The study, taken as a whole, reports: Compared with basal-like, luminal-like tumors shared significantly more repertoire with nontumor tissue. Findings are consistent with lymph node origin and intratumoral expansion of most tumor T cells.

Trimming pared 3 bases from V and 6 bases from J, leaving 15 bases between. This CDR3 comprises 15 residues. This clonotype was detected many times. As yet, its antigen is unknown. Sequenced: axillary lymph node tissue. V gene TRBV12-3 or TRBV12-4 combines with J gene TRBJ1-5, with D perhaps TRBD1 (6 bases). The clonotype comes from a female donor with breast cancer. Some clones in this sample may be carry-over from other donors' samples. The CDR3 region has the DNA TGTGCCAGCAGTTTGGGGGGCGTATTCAGTCAGCCCCAGCATTTT. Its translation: CASSLGGVFSQPQHF.